These 24 T cell receptor beta chains were all obtained from the same sample, sequenced in a study of CD8+CD57+ T cells in acquired aplastic anemia. Template material for TCR beta VDJ and CDR3 profiling consisted of genomic DNA. TCRdb ran MiXCR on the reads and lists one entry per CDR3 protein. The sample contains 150,000 to 200,000 distinct CDR3 sequences, around half of which appear only once. In patients chosen for sequencing, flow cytometry had shown CD8+CD57+ cell expansion. The sequencing sample was made of sorted CD4+, CD8+, or CD8+CD57+ T cells (not recorded which) from PBMCs. These receptors all come from a human donor with aplastic anemia.

This clonotype was counted between two and nine times. This chain connects TRBV24-1 to TRBJ2-3; TRBD1 is a possible D gene (5 bases). This CDR3 region has 16 residues. The germline V gene encodes CDR1 KGHDR and CDR2 SFDVKD. V dropped 4 bases and J dropped 1 base, with 14 bases sitting between them. Here the CDR3 reads CATSDYDSPGTDTQYF. The CDR3 DNA is TGTGCCACCAGTGACTACGACAGCCCCGGCACAGATACGCAGTATTTT.

The chain links TRBV7-9 to TRBJ1-6; 8 bases map to TRBD1. The CDR3 totals 15 residues. The germline CDR1 and CDR2 sequences are SEHNR and FQNEAQ (reference sequence). Germline trimming cut 5 bases from V and 7 bases from J; bases unmatched to any gene: 7. This CDR3 is CASSPRQGSNSPLHF. CDR3 coding DNA: TGTGCCAGCAGCCCGAGACAGGGGTCGAATTCACCCCTCCACTTT.

The rearrangement uses TRBV11-2 and TRBJ2-5, with 13 bases matching TRBD2. Germline assignment: CDR1 SGHAT and CDR2 FQNNGV. The J segment lost 4 bases and the V segment lost 5 bases, leaving 4 bases of the junction unmatched. The CDR3 is made up of 15 amino acids. CDR3: CASSEGLAGIETQYF. As DNA, the CDR3 is TGTGCCAGCAGCGAGGGACTAGCGGGGATAGAGACCCAGTACTTC.

This clonotype showed up many times. The V and J genes are TRBV6-1 and TRBJ1-1; D gene unclear. The CDR3 extends over 13 amino acids. V was pared by 3 bases and J by 9 bases, with 14 bases between. CDR1 is MNHNS and CDR2 is SASEGT in the germline V gene. The CDR3 is CASSDPTRRKAFF. CDR3 DNA: TGTGCCAGCAGTGACCCGACCCGGCGGAAAGCTTTCTTT.

This clonotype occurred many times. The chain carries TRBV20-1 and TRBJ2-7, with D possibly TRBD2 on 6 matching bases. The V end lost 3 bases, the J end lost 4 bases, and 7 bases lay between the germline ends. CDR3 length equals 11 residues. The germline gives CDR1 DFQATT, CDR2 SNEGSKA (reference sequence). The CDR3 bases are TGCAGTGCTAGGGGGGGATACGAGCAGTACTTC. It codes for CSARGGYEQYF.

J is TRBJ2-7 and V is TRBV2; D might be TRBD1 (5 bases). CDR3 size: 17 residues. Per germline, CDR1 SNHLY and CDR2 FYNNEI. The CDR3 DNA follows: TGTGGAAGCAGTGAACGGGTGAAACAGGCGAACTTCTACGAGCAGTACTTC. This sequence encodes CGSSERVKQANFYEQYF. The variable domain in full, with the rest retrieved from reference TRBV2 and TRBJ2-7, is EPEVTQTPSHQVTQMGQEVILRCVPISNHLYFYWYRQILGQKVEFLVSFYNNEISEKSEIFDDQFSVERPDGSNFTLKIRSTKLEDSAMYFCGSSERVKQANFYEQYFGPGTRLTVT.

This clonotype was seen at least ten times. The CDR3 DNA sequence: TGTGCCAGCAGTGAAGCCCAGGGAAATCAGCCCCAGCATTTT. This encodes CASSEAQGNQPQHF. This chain links TRBV6-1 with TRBJ1-5, with D tentatively TRBD1 (5 bases). Trimming stripped 0 bases from V and 4 bases from J, with 7 bases between. CDR3 length: 14 residues. Germline CDR1 reads MNHNS; CDR2 reads SASEGT.

This clonotype was counted a few times. The chain couples TRBV20-1 to TRBJ2-5, with TRBD2 matching over 10 bases. Germline V gives CDR1 DFQATT, CDR2 SNEGSKA (reference sequence). J was trimmed by 3 bases and V by 6 bases; bases with no gene match: 7. The CDR3 is 14 residues long. CDR3 protein: CSAVLAGAKETQYF. In DNA, the CDR3 is TGCAGTGCCGTCCTAGCGGGGGCTAAAGAGACCCAGTACTTC.

This clonotype appeared many times. The V and J genes are TRBV6-2 or TRBV6-3 and TRBJ1-2; D is unresolved. The CDR3 runs 15 residues. With 2 bases removed from V and 3 bases from J, the gap between germline ends came to 13 bases. The germline CDR1 and CDR2 sequences are MNHEY and SVGEGT. The CDR3 sequence is CASSYGQTYHYGYTF. The DNA of the CDR3 is TGTGCCAGCAGTTACGGGCAGACGTATCACTATGGCTACACCTTC.

This sequence joins TRBV5-1 and TRBJ1-4, with a weak D call TRBD1 (5 bases). The CDR3 runs 14 residues. CDR1 SGHRS and CDR2 YFSETQ come from the germline V gene. V was clipped by 3 bases and J by 8 bases, with 14 bases between them. The CDR3: CASSSRGTAEKLFF. In DNA form, the CDR3 reads TGCGCCAGCAGCTCCAGAGGGACGGCAGAAAAACTGTTTTTT.

Concerning this clonotype itself: Being one base from a much bigger clone, this may be a read error. The chain joins TRBV5-1 to TRBJ2-5; TRBD2 aligns across 7 bases. V shed 4 bases, J shed 4 bases, and the junction held 10 bases outside the gene matches. Germline CDR1 is SGHRS and CDR2 is YFSETQ. This CDR3 region has 15 residues. The CDR3 coding sequence is TGCGCCAGCAGCCCCGCGAGACTAGCCAGAGAGACCCAGTACTTC. This encodes CASSPARLARETQYF.

In this sample, this clonotype turned up once. This rearrangement joins TRBV3-1 to TRBJ2-3; D is tentatively TRBD1 or TRBD2 (5 bases each). The CDR3 totals 16 residues. Germline-derived CDR1 and CDR2 are LGHDT and YNNKEL (reference sequence). V dropped 4 bases and J dropped 2 bases, with 16 bases sitting between them. Written as DNA, the CDR3 is TGTGCCAGCAGCCGAACCGGGACGGGGTTCACAGATACGCAGTATTTT. Translating it yields CASSRTGTGFTDTQYF.

V gene TRBV10-3 combines with J gene TRBJ2-7, with a possible D match to TRBD2 (7 bases). Germline CDR1 and CDR2: ENHRY and SYGVKD. The length of the CDR3 is 12 residues. Deletions cut 10 bases from V and 3 bases from J, with 13 bases between. The CDR3 sequence is CAKQGGNYEQYF. CDR3 DNA sequence: TGTGCCAAACAGGGAGGGAACTACGAGCAGTACTTC.

Comment on this clonotype: A read error may explain this, as a much larger clone is one base away. The chain has TRBV6-4 and TRBJ1-2; D gene unclear. With 4 bases removed from V and 8 bases from J, the gap between germline ends came to 14 bases. This CDR3 region has 13 residues. From germline, CDR1 is MRHNA and CDR2 SNTAGT. CDR3 in amino acids: CASSAAPRAGYTF. Here the CDR3 DNA reads TGTGCCAGCAGTGCGGCCCCGAGGGCGGGCTACACCTTC.

V is TRBV24-1 and J is TRBJ2-6, with unresolved D. The V gene lost 2 bases and the J gene lost 2 bases, with 6 bases spanning the gap. The CDR3 totals 15 residues. Germline CDR1 KGHDR, CDR2 SFDVKD. The CDR3 protein is CATSDYKAGANVLTF. The DNA for the CDR3 is TGTGCCACCAGTGATTATAAGGCTGGGGCCAACGTCCTGACTTTC.

This clonotype occurred many times. This sequence joins TRBV12-3 or TRBV12-4 and TRBJ1-5; D is perhaps TRBD1 (5 bases). Trimming pared 7 bases from V and 2 bases from J, leaving 12 bases between. This CDR3 is 14 amino acids long. In DNA form, the CDR3 reads TGTGCCAGCACCAAACAGGTGCGCAATCAGCCCCAGCATTTT. Translation: CASTKQVRNQPQHF.

This clonotype was observed once. A much larger clone differs from this one at a single base, so this may be a read error. This rearrangement joins TRBV6-1 to TRBJ2-5, with unresolved D. From germline, CDR1 is MNHNS and CDR2 SASEGT. This CDR3 region has 13 residues. V lost 4 bases and J 11 bases, leaving 17 bases between the germline ends. CDR3 in amino acids: CASSVYIVAGQYF. The CDR3 DNA reads as TGTGCCAGCAGTGTCTATATAGTGGCAGGACAGTACTTC.

This clonotype was observed once. J is TRBJ1-2 and V is TRBV19; possibly TRBD1 for D (5 bases). Germline loops: CDR1 LNHDA, CDR2 SQIVND (reference sequence). Trimming left V 10 bases short and J 6 bases short, with 15 bases between. CDR3 length: 12 amino acids. In DNA form, the CDR3 reads TGTGCCACCAACTCAAGGGGCCATGGCTACACCTTC. Translated, it gives CATNSRGHGYTF.

This clonotype was seen a handful of times. The junction does not match germline at one end; this may be a read error. The J gene is TRBJ1-5, the V gene TRBV7-7; D uncertain. The CDR3 is 13 residues long. CDR1 and CDR2 from the germline V gene are SSHAT and FNYEAQ (reference sequence). CDR3 amino acids: CASSSGPNQPQHF. In nucleotides, the CDR3 is TGTGCTAGCAGCTCAGGTCCCAATCAGCCCCAGCATTTT.

This clonotype was counted ten times or more. The chain links TRBV6-4 to TRBJ1-5; no clear D. CDR3 size: 13 residues. V dropped 1 base and J dropped 5 bases, with 6 bases sitting between them. Germline values: CDR1 MRHNA, CDR2 SNTAGT. Here the CDR3 DNA reads TGTGCCAGCAGTGACTTTTGGGATCAGCCCCAGCATTTT. Protein product: CASSDFWDQPQHF.

This clonotype was recorded at least ten times. J is TRBJ1-6 and V is TRBV7-8, with D perhaps TRBD1 (5 bases). The CDR3 contains 15 residues. The germline V and J ends were trimmed by 5 bases and 10 bases, with 18 bases remaining between them. Germline V gives CDR1 SGHVS, CDR2 FQNEAQ. CDR3 in DNA: TGTGCCAGCAGCCCCGAGCGGGGCGCATGGTCACCCCTCCACTTT. Translation: CASSPERGAWSPLHF.

Many counts were recorded for this clonotype. This chain joins TRBV5-5 and TRBJ1-5; TRBD1 aligns across 10 bases. Germline lookup yields CDR1 SGHKS and CDR2 YYEKEE (reference sequence). V lost 3 bases and J lost 8; bases outside the gene matches: 5. The CDR3 extends over 14 amino acids. The CDR3 loop is CASSSGTGVEPQHF. In DNA form, the CDR3 reads TGTGCCAGCAGCTCCGGGACAGGGGTTGAGCCCCAGCATTTT.

The rearrangement links TRBV9 to TRBJ2-7, with D possibly matching TRBD1 (6 bases). Germline loops: CDR1 SGDLS, CDR2 YYNGEE. The CDR3 consists of 16 residues. The V end was cut by 6 bases, the J end by 2 bases, with 21 bases between. CDR3 protein: CASTSGTWGGTYEQYF. The DNA for the CDR3 is TGTGCCAGCACCTCCGGGACATGGGGTGGCACCTACGAGCAGTACTTC.

Concerning this clonotype: The junction departs from germline at one end; a sequencing error may be responsible. The chain uses TRBV12-5 and TRBJ1-1, with D maybe TRBD1 (6 bases). The CDR3 is made up of 15 amino acids. Germline V gene data show CDR1 as LGHNT and CDR2 as FRNRAP. The chain's CDR3 is CASGPHGQPNTEALF. The CDR3 DNA is TGTGCTAGTGGTCCCCATGGACAGCCGAACACTGAAGCTCTCTTT.